Listed below are T cell receptor beta chains from one sample, sequenced in a study of cytomegalovirus exposure and HLA in healthy donors. TCRdb's copy holds only in-frame clones and misses some; the assay was immunoSEQ multiplex PCR. This sample carries 110,000 to 150,000 clones, 65% to 90% of them seen once, and the ten largest clones take 1.2%. Material: PBMCs. Receptors originate from a female donor in good health and CMV-seronegative. CDR3s include the opening cysteine and the closing phenylalanine or tryptophan. A D gene is named only where the DNA matches it firmly. Only part of the rows carry a size: once, few, many, or a class if the clone is expanded.

D gene,J gene,clone size,V gene,CDR3 DNA,CDR3 protein
TRBD1,TRBJ2-1,.,TRBV2,TGTGCCACATACAGGGGGCCGGACAATGAGCAGTTCTTC,CATYRGPDNEQFF
TRBD1,TRBJ1-5,.,TRBV19,TGTGCCAGTAAAAGAGGTGGACAGGGAGGTCAGCCCCAGCATTTT,CASKRGGQGGQPQHF
.,TRBJ1-5,.,TRBV28,TGTGCCAGCAGAAAACAGGGCTATAGCAATCAGCCCCAGCATTTT,CASRKQGYSNQPQHF
TRBD1,TRBJ2-7,few,TRBV5-4,TGTGCCAGCAGCCCCCGGGGACAGGTTTCCTCCTACGAGCAGTACTTC,CASSPRGQVSSYEQYF
TRBD2,TRBJ2-2,.,TRBV2,TGTGCCAGCAGTGAACCAGCGGGAGTGGGGTTGAACACCGGGGAGCTGTTTTTT,CASSEPAGVGLNTGELFF
TRBD2,TRBJ2-1,.,TRBV5-1,TGCGCCAGCAGCCTTGGGGGGAGGACTAGCGGAGGTGAGCAGTTCTTC,CASSLGGRTSGGEQFF
TRBD1,TRBJ2-2,.,TRBV5-1,TGCGCCAGCAACAGGGACAGGGAGGGCACCGGGGAGCTGTTTTTT,CASNRDREGTGELFF
.,TRBJ2-7,.,TRBV6-5,TGTGCCAGCAGACCACAGGGCTACGAGCAGTACTTC,CASRPQGYEQYF
TRBD1,TRBJ1-5,.,TRBV19,TGTGCCAGTAGTATCAGGGGGCGTCAGCCCCAGCATTTT,CASSIRGRQPQHF
.,TRBJ2-3,.,TRBV27,TGTGCCAGCAGTTACCGCAGGCGGGATCATCCGCAGTATTTT,CASSYRRRDHPQYF
.,TRBJ2-7,.,TRBV5-1,TGCGCCAGCAGCTTAAGTCCTCAGGACAAGTACTACGAGCAGTACTTC,CASSLSPQDKYYEQYF
.,TRBJ2-7,.,TRBV28,TGTGCCAGCAGTTTACAGGTGAGCTCCTACGAGCAGTACTTC,CASSLQVSSYEQYF
.,TRBJ1-1,.,TRBV7-9,TGTGCCAGCAGCTACTTAGTGAACACTGAAGCTTTCTTT,CASSYLVNTEAFF
TRBD1,TRBJ1-1,.,TRBV6-5,TGTGCCAGCAGTGCCCGACAGGGGGCGAGGACTGAAGCTTTCTTT,CASSARQGARTEAFF
.,TRBJ1-1,.,TRBV11-2,TGTGCCAGCAGCCACAGTGGGGCGACTGAAGCTTTCTTT,CASSHSGATEAFF
.,TRBJ2-7,.,TRBV27,TGTGCCAGCACCGCGGGAAATACGTACGAGCAGTACTTC,CASTAGNTYEQYF
.,TRBJ2-5,.,TRBV5-1,TGCGCCAGCTTCGACAGAGACCAAGAGACCCAGTACTTC,CASFDRDQETQYF
.,TRBJ1-4,.,TRBV29-1,TGCAGCGTTGCTTCGGGCAGGGTTTATGAAAAACTGTTTTTT,CSVASGRVYEKLFF
.,TRBJ1-6,.,TRBV27,TGTGCCAGCAGTTCGGACAGCTTTAATTCACCCCTCCACTTT,CASSSDSFNSPLHF
.,TRBJ2-1,.,TRBV5-1,TGCGCCACCCGGGACGATAGCGGCAGTTCGGCATGGAATGAGCAGTTCTTC,CATRDDSGSSAWNEQFF
TRBD1,TRBJ2-5,.,TRBV25-1,TGTGCCAGCAGTGTCTACAGGGGGCGTGATGGTGAGACCCAGTACTTC,CASSVYRGRDGETQYF
.,TRBJ1-1,once,TRBV5-1,TGCGCCAGCAGCTTGGCCAAGGGGAACGAGCCGCCAAACACTGAAGCTTTCTTT,CASSLAKGNEPPNTEAFF
TRBD1,TRBJ2-7,.,TRBV5-1,TGCGCCAGCAGCTTTGACAGGGCGGTGGGCGAGCAGTACTTC,CASSFDRAVGEQYF
TRBD1,TRBJ1-5,once,TRBV7-8,TGTGCCAGCAGCCCAGACAGGGATCAGCCCCAGCATTTT,CASSPDRDQPQHF
TRBD1,TRBJ2-5,.,TRBV6-5,TGTGCCAGCAGTTTCGGGGACAGGGGAGGTCAAGAGACCCAGTACTTC,CASSFGDRGGQETQYF
TRBD2,TRBJ2-1,.,TRBV4-1,TGCGCCAGCAGCGCCTACGGGGGGAGCTCCTACAATGAGCAGTTCTTC,CASSAYGGSSYNEQFF
.,TRBJ2-5,once,TRBV2,TGTGCCAGCAGATCGTGGGCGGAGACCCAGTACTTC,CASRSWAETQYF
.,TRBJ1-1,once,TRBV20-1,TGCAGTGCTAGTGCCTACGGTGAAGCTTTCTTT,CSASAYGEAFF
.,TRBJ1-2,.,TRBV28,TGTGCCAGCACCACCCCAGGGAGGTATGGCTACACCTTC,CASTTPGRYGYTF
TRBD2,TRBJ2-5,.,TRBV5-6,TGTGCCAGCAGCTTGGGGACTAGCGGCCAAGAGACCCAGTACTTC,CASSLGTSGQETQYF
TRBD1,TRBJ2-5,.,TRBV30,TGTGCCTGGAACCGGGACAGGGTAGCGGTGGGGCTACAAGAGACCCAGTACTTC,CAWNRDRVAVGLQETQYF
.,TRBJ1-3,.,TRBV7-9,TGTGCCAGCAGCTCCAATCCGGGGGACACCATATATTTT,CASSSNPGDTIYF
TRBD2,TRBJ2-6,.,TRBV19,TGTGCCAGCGAGGGGACTAGCGGGAAGAATTCTGGGGCCAACGTCCTGACTTTC,CASEGTSGKNSGANVLTF